This T cell receptor (beta chain) was found in a study of cytomegalovirus exposure and HLA in healthy donors. Study findings and constraints: Sequencing depth roughly uniform across donors was assumed in presence/absence analyses. A later analysis revealed that TCR association rates differed between HLA loci, peaking at DRB1 and bottoming out at HLA-C. Accurate HLA-A and HLA-B prediction from TCR beta sequences was reported for most subjects.

A note on this clone: Its antigen is still unknown.

With 60 Vbeta and 13 Jbeta primers, the PCR was carried out. Produced via immunoSEQ multiplex PCR; TCRdb's table is partial and in-frame only. The sample gives fewer than 200,000 clones, more than 9.5% of which show up once; about 7.8% is in the top ten. CDR1 is KGHSH, CDR2 LQKENI, per germline. The CDR3 has 15 amino acids. Germline trimming cut 3 bases from V and 2 bases from J; bases unmatched to any gene: 4. The chain combines TRBV18 with TRBJ1-3; TRBD1 matches 7 bases. The receptor's source is a man aged 50 or older in good health and CMV-seropositive. Material for sequencing was PBMCs. The CDR3: CASSPTTGTGNTIYF. DNA of the CDR3: TGTGCCAGCTCACCGACGACAGGGACTGGAAACACCATATATTTT.